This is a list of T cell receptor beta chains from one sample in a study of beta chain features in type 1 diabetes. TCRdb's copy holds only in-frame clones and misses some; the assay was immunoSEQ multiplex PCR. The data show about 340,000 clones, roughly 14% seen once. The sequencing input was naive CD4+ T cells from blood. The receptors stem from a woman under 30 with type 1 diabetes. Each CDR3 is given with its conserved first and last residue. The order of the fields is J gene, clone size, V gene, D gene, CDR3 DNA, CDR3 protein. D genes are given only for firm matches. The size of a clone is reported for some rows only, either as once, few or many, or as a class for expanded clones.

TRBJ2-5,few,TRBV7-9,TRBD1,TGTGCCAGCAGTCCGGACAGGGGGGAGACCCAGTACTTC,CASSPDRGETQYF
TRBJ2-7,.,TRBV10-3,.,TGTGCCATCAGTGCGCGGAGGGGTTCCCACGAGCAGTACTTC,CAISARRGSHEQYF
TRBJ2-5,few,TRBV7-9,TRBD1,TGTGCCAGCAGCTTACAGGGGGCTGGAGAGACCCAGTACTTC,CASSLQGAGETQYF
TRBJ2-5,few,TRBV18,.,TGTGCCAGCTCACCACCGACATTTCAAGAGACCCAGTACTTC,CASSPPTFQETQYF
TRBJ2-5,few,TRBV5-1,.,TGCGCCAGCAGCCCAGGGTCCAATTACCAAGAGACCCAGTACTTC,CASSPGSNYQETQYF
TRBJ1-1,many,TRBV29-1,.,TGCAGCGTTCAGAACACTGAAGCTTTCTTT,CSVQNTEAFF
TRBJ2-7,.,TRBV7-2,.,TGTGCCAGCAGCTCTCCCCGACCCGGCATTCGGGACATCCCTTACGAGCAGTACTTC,CASSSPRPGIRDIPYEQYF
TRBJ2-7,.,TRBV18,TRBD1,TGTGCCAGCTCACCACAGACAGGGTGGTCCTACGAGCAGTACTTC,CASSPQTGWSYEQYF
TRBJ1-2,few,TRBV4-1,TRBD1,TGCGCCAGCAGCCAAGATCGGGCAGGGGGCGCGGATGGCTACACCTTC,CASSQDRAGGADGYTF
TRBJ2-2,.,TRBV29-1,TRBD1,TGCAGCGTTGTTGGGACAGACGCGTACGGGGAGCTGTTTTTT,CSVVGTDAYGELFF
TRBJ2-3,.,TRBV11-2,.,TGTGCCAGCAGCTTAGTTAAGGCAGGAGATACGCAGTATTTT,CASSLVKAGDTQYF
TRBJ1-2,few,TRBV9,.,TGTGCCAGCAGCTCAACCCGACAGGACGGCTACACCTTC,CASSSTRQDGYTF
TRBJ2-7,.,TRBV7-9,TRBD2,TGTGCCAGCAGCAGGGGCGGCGGGGGCTCCTACGAGCAGTACTTC,CASSRGGGGSYEQYF
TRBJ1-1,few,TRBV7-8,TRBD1,TGTGCCAGCAGCCCGGGACAGCGACACACTGAAGCTTTCTTT,CASSPGQRHTEAFF
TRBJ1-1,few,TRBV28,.,TGTGCCAGCAGTCCCCCAGGACAGTCGAACACTGAAGCTTTCTTT,CASSPPGQSNTEAFF
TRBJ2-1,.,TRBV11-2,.,TGTGCCAGCAGCCCGGGGAGGTACTCCTACAATGAGCAGTTCTTC,CASSPGRYSYNEQFF
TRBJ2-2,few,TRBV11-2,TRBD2,TGTGCCAGCAGCTTTACTAGCGGCGGGGAGCTGTTTTTT,CASSFTSGGELFF
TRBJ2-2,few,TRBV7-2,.,TGTGCCAGCAGCATACAAGGGGGTACCGGGGAGCTGTTTTTT,CASSIQGGTGELFF
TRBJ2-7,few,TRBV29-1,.,TGCAGCGGGGAGGAGGGTTGGGAGCAGTACTTC,CSGEEGWEQYF
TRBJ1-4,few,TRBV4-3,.,TGCGCCAGCAGCTCGCACAGTGCAACTAATGAAAAACTGTTTTTT,CASSSHSATNEKLFF
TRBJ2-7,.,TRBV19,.,TGTGCCAGTAGTATGGGCGCCCACTACGAGCAGTACTTC,CASSMGAHYEQYF
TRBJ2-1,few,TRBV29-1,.,TGCAGCGTTGAAAGAGGGAACTCCTACAATGAGCAGTTCTTC,CSVERGNSYNEQFF
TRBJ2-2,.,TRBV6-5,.,TGTGCCAGCCGCCGGGACTTCTACACCGGGGAGCTGTTTTTT,CASRRDFYTGELFF
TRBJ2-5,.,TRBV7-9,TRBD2,TGTGCCAGCAGCTTAGGGTCTCTAGCGGGCCTCCAAGAGACCCAGTACTTC,CASSLGSLAGLQETQYF
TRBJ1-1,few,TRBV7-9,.,TGTGCCAGCAGCTCAAACTCGGGGTACACTGAAGCTTTCTTT,CASSSNSGYTEAFF
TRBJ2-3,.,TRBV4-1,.,TGCGCCAGCACTAAGAACCCAACCAGCACAGATACGCAGTATTTT,CASTKNPTSTDTQYF
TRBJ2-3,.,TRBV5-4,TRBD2,TGTGCCAGCAGCTTCCCTGTTCGTCGGCGGGAGGCCTTGACAGATACGCAGTATTTT,CASSFPVRRREALTDTQYF
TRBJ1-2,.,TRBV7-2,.,TGTGCCAGCGCTACAGGCCACTACTATGGCTACACCTTC,CASATGHYYGYTF
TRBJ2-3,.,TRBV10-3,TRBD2,TGTGCCATCGGAAAGGTAGCGGGGAGCACAGATACGCAGTATTTT,CAIGKVAGSTDTQYF
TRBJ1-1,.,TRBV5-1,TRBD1,TGCGCCAGCAGCTCGAGACCCCGGACAGGGGGTACTGAAGCTTTCTTT,CASSSRPRTGGTEAFF
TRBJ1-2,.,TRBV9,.,TGTGCCAGCAGCGTAGTGGGGGAGGACTATGGCTACACCTTC,CASSVVGEDYGYTF
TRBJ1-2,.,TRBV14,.,TGTGCCAGCAGCCTCGGGAGGGGTGGAGACTATGGCTACACCTTC,CASSLGRGGDYGYTF
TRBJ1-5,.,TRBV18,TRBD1,TGTGCCAGCTCACCACAGGGGGCTCAATCCCAGCATTTT,CASSPQGAQSQHF
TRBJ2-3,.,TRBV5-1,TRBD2,TGCGCCAGCAGCCCACCACTCGCGACTAGCGGCACAGATACGCAGTATTTT,CASSPPLATSGTDTQYF
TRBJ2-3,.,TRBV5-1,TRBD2,TGCGCCAGCAGCACCAGGACTAGCGGGAGTTCAGATACGCAGTATTTT,CASSTRTSGSSDTQYF